This T cell receptor (beta chain) came from a study of T cells in Graves' hyperthyroidism and ophthalmopathy. The TCR beta CDR3 regions underwent amplification using RNA transcripts as the source. The HTBI primer set drove a first-round RT-PCR of the TCR CDR3. From the multiplex PCR reads, TCRdb called clonotypes with MiXCR, one entry per CDR3 protein. The sample lists around 610,000 distinct CDR3 sequences; around 15% were seen once. Trimming cost V 6 bases and J 5 bases, with 14 bases left between them. The germline V gene encodes CDR1 DFQATT and CDR2 SNEGSKA (reference sequence). The CDR3 is 13 residues long. Study-level findings and limits: In simple terms, a model built on 13 V-J features told ophthalmopathy apart from stable hyperthyroidism.

This clonotype was seen at least ten times. As yet, its antigen is unknown. Patients were excluded for uncontrolled infection, other autoimmune disease, pregnancy or lactation. This chain uses TRBV20-1 with TRBJ2-1; no clear D. The sequenced sample consisted of blood. The sequence derives from a woman between 35 and 50 years old with Graves' ophthalmopathy. The CDR3 loop reads CSASNWAHNEQFF. The CDR3 coding sequence is TGCAGTGCCTCGAACTGGGCCCACAATGAGCAGTTCTTC.